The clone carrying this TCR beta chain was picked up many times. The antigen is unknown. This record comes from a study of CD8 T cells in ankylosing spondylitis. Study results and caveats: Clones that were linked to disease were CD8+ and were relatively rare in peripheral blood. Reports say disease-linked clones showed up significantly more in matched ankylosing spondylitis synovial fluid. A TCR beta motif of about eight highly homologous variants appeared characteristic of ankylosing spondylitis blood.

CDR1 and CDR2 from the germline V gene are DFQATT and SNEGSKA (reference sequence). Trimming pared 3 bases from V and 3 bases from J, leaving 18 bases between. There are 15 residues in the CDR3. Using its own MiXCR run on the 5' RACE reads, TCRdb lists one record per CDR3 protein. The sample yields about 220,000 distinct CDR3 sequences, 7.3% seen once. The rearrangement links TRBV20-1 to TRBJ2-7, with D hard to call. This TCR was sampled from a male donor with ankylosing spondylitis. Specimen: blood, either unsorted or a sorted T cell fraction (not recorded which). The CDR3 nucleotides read TGCAGTGCTAGGAATGACGAACAGATTCACTACGAGCAGTACTTC. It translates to CSARNDEQIHYEQYF.